Listed below are T cell receptor beta chains from one sample, sequenced in a study of blood T cell repertoires in COVID-19. Method: immunoSEQ multiplex PCR; TCRdb's copy keeps in-frame clones and lacks some. Of 160,000 or so clones listed, approximately 91% are singletons. Sample: peripheral blood. The receptor set was obtained from a woman aged 70-85 years with acute or convalescent COVID-19. Both conserved end residues are part of each CDR3. The order of the fields is clone size, D gene, J gene, V gene, CDR3 protein, CDR3 DNA. The D gene is left open where the match is weak. Clone size is stated in some rows and not others, as once, few, many or a class when expanded.

>.|.|TRBJ1-2|TRBV19
CASSIVGGIDGYTF
TGTGCCAGTAGTATAGTGGGAGGGATTGATGGCTACACCTTC
>.|TRBD1|TRBJ1-2|TRBV20-1
CSAVDRAGYTF
TGCAGTGCTGTCGACAGGGCAGGCTACACCTTC
>few|TRBD1|TRBJ1-6|TRBV6-4
CASSVPRTGDNSPLHF
TGTGCCAGCAGTGTCCCCCGGACAGGCGATAATTCACCCCTCCACTTT
>.|TRBD2|TRBJ2-1|TRBV4-1
CASSRTSGVYNEQFF
TGCGCCAGCAGCCGGACTAGCGGGGTCTACAATGAGCAGTTCTTC
>.|TRBD1|TRBJ1-2|TRBV7-9
CASSSEGQGARYGYTF
TGTGCCAGCAGCTCAGAGGGACAGGGTGCACGCTATGGCTACACCTTC
>.|.|TRBJ1-3|TRBV7-9
CASSGRAGSGNTIYF
TGTGCCAGCAGCGGAAGGGCGGGCTCTGGAAACACCATATATTTT
>.|.|TRBJ1-4|TRBV4-2
CASSQEPREGEKLFF
TGTGCCAGCAGCCAAGAACCCAGGGAAGGGGAAAAACTGTTTTTT
>.|TRBD2|TRBJ2-3|TRBV5-1
CASSYSGVSTDTQYF
TGCGCCAGCAGTTATAGCGGGGTTAGCACAGATACGCAGTATTTT
>few|TRBD2|TRBJ2-3|TRBV7-9
CASSLAKVGGATDTQYF
TGTGCCAGCAGCTTAGCGAAGGTCGGGGGGGCAACAGATACGCAGTATTTT
>.|TRBD1|TRBJ1-5|TRBV6-2/TRBV6-3
CASSLMTGGARAAQHF
TGTGCCAGCAGTCTAATGACAGGGGGCGCCCGGGCAGCCCAGCATTTT
>.|TRBD1|TRBJ1-5|TRBV5-1
CASSLTGNSNQPQHF
TGCGCCAGCAGCCTGACAGGGAATAGCAATCAGCCCCAGCATTTT
>.|.|TRBJ2-4|TRBV5-1
CASSPNRDPKNIQYF
TGCGCCAGCAGCCCCAACAGGGATCCCAAAAACATTCAGTACTTC
>once|TRBD1|TRBJ2-5|TRBV10-3
CAISSGTGGQETQYF
TGTGCCATCAGCTCCGGGACAGGGGGACAAGAGACCCAGTACTTC
>.|.|TRBJ1-2|TRBV5-1
CASSLEGRGVRYGYTF
TGCGCCAGCAGCTTGGAAGGGCGGGGGGTTCGGTATGGCTACACCTTC
>.|.|TRBJ1-6|TRBV14
CASSQGPAPEPLHF
TGTGCCAGCAGCCAAGGTCCGGCCCCGGAGCCCCTCCACTTT
>.|.|TRBJ2-5|TRBV18
CASSPPSPEGETQYF
TGTGCCAGCTCACCACCGAGTCCCGAGGGCGAGACCCAGTACTTC
>.|TRBD1|TRBJ1-1|TRBV4-3
CASSQDWAGTANTEAFF
TGCGCCAGCAGCCAAGATTGGGCCGGGACAGCCAACACTGAAGCTTTCTTT
>.|TRBD2|TRBJ2-2|TRBV2
CASSTGTSSNTGELFF
TGTGCCAGCAGTACAGGGACTAGCTCAAACACCGGGGAGCTGTTTTTT
>once|.|TRBJ2-3|TRBV27
CASSERDTQYF
TGTGCCAGCAGCGAGAGAGATACGCAGTATTTT
>.|.|TRBJ1-2|TRBV19
CASSIPGHNYGYTF
TGTGCCAGTAGTATCCCGGGACACAACTATGGCTACACCTTC
>.|.|TRBJ2-1|TRBV11-2
CASSWTGTYNEQFF
TGTGCCAGCAGCTGGACGGGGACTTACAATGAGCAGTTCTTC
>.|.|TRBJ1-5|TRBV3-1/TRBV3-2
CASSQTGNQPQHF
TGTGCCAGCAGCCAAACAGGGAATCAGCCCCAGCATTTT
>.|TRBD1|TRBJ2-1|TRBV6-2/TRBV6-3
CASSRGLEVEQFF
TGTGCCAGCAGCAGGGGGTTGGAAGTTGAGCAGTTCTTC
>.|TRBD1|TRBJ2-3|TRBV28
CASSPPGQGGDTQYF
TGTGCCAGCAGTCCCCCGGGACAGGGGGGAGATACGCAGTATTTT
>.|.|TRBJ1-2|TRBV5-1
CASSLQGSPGGYTF
TGCGCCAGCAGCCTTCAAGGGAGCCCCGGGGGCTACACCTTC
>.|.|TRBJ1-2|TRBV6-5
CASSYGGAGYGYTF
TGTGCCAGCAGTTACGGAGGGGCGGGCTATGGCTACACCTTC
>once|TRBD2|TRBJ2-1|TRBV11-3
CASSPSGGDSNEQFF
TGTGCCAGCAGCCCGAGCGGGGGCGATTCAAATGAGCAGTTCTTC
>.|TRBD2|TRBJ2-2|TRBV30
CAWASLAGGNTGELFF
TGTGCCTGGGCCTCACTAGCGGGAGGGAACACCGGGGAGCTGTTTTTT
>.|TRBD2|TRBJ2-3|TRBV7-9
CASSLFGGALDTQYF
TGTGCCAGCAGCTTATTCGGGGGGGCCCTGGATACGCAGTATTTT
>.|.|TRBJ2-7|TRBV7-8
CASSLIRGTGSYEQYF
TGTGCCAGCAGCCTGATTCGGGGGACTGGCTCCTACGAGCAGTACTTC
>.|.|TRBJ2-6|TRBV21-1
CASSRRGRKGANVLTF
TGTGCCAGCAGCAGGAGGGGGCGAAAAGGGGCCAACGTCCTGACTTTC
>.|TRBD1|TRBJ1-3|TRBV5-8
CASSLWQGANTIYF
TGTGCCAGCAGCTTGTGGCAGGGGGCTAACACCATATATTTT
>.|.|TRBJ2-5|TRBV27
CASSLLGREETQYF
TGTGCCAGCAGTTTATTAGGCAGGGAAGAGACCCAGTACTTC
>.|TRBD1|TRBJ2-1|TRBV7-9
CASSTLRTGRDEQFF
TGTGCCAGCAGCACCCTTAGGACAGGTAGGGATGAGCAGTTCTTC
>.|TRBD1|TRBJ2-1|TRBV5-6
CASSLKGGSGTYNEQFF
TGTGCCAGCAGCTTGAAAGGGGGCTCGGGCACCTACAATGAGCAGTTCTTC
>.|TRBD2|TRBJ2-3|TRBV7-6
CASSPRLAGGTDTQYF
TGTGCCAGCAGCCCGCGACTAGCGGGGGGCACAGATACGCAGTATTTT
>.|TRBD1|TRBJ1-2|TRBV30
CAWRLAGGSYGYTF
TGTGCCTGGAGGTTGGCAGGGGGCAGCTATGGCTACACCTTC
>once|.|TRBJ1-1|TRBV27
CASSFRLMNTEAFF
TGTGCCAGCAGTTTCAGGCTTATGAACACTGAAGCTTTCTTT
>.|.|TRBJ1-2|TRBV5-1
CASRTPGFYGYTF
TGCGCCAGCCGCACGCCAGGGTTTTATGGCTACACCTTC
>.|.|TRBJ2-2|TRBV10-3
CALLGENTGELFF
TGTGCCCTCCTCGGGGAGAACACCGGGGAGCTGTTTTTT
>.|.|TRBJ1-3|TRBV11-2
CASSLHGDTIWNTIYF
TGTGCCAGCAGCTTACATGGGGACACAATATGGAACACCATATATTTT
>once|.|TRBJ1-3|TRBV9
CASSTDRGRGNTIYF
TGTGCCAGCAGCACTGACAGAGGACGTGGAAACACCATATATTTT
>.|.|TRBJ2-2|TRBV13
CASTFRGGGVQNTGELFF
TGTGCCAGCACCTTCAGGGGCGGGGGAGTACAGAACACCGGGGAGCTGTTTTTT
>.|TRBD1|TRBJ1-1|TRBV5-1
CASTHRDRNTEAFF
TGCGCCAGCACCCACCGGGACAGGAACACTGAAGCTTTCTTT
>.|.|TRBJ1-1|TRBV7-9
CASSLAGTFTEAFF
TGTGCCAGCAGCTTAGCTGGGACTTTCACTGAAGCTTTCTTT
>few|.|TRBJ2-1|TRBV5-1
CASSLVVGADNEQFF
TGCGCCAGCAGCTTGGTGGTTGGGGCGGACAATGAGCAGTTCTTC
>.|TRBD1|TRBJ1-1|TRBV5-3
CARSIPQGDMNTEAFF
TGTGCCAGAAGCATTCCACAGGGGGATATGAACACTGAAGCTTTCTTT
>.|TRBD1|TRBJ1-1|TRBV7-2
CASSVTGGRNAEAFF
TGTGCCAGCAGCGTGACAGGGGGGCGGAACGCTGAAGCTTTCTTT
>.|TRBD1|TRBJ2-7|TRBV6-2/TRBV6-3
CASSYRGQGWNEQYF
TGTGCCAGCAGTTACCGGGGACAGGGGTGGAACGAGCAGTACTTC
>.|.|TRBJ1-2|TRBV6-5
CASSDSGGNYGYTF
TGTGCCAGCAGTGACTCGGGGGGGAACTATGGCTACACCTTC
>.|TRBD1|TRBJ1-1|TRBV11-2
CASRRTGGTEAFF
TGTGCCAGCAGACGGACAGGAGGTACTGAAGCTTTCTTT
>few|.|TRBJ1-4|TRBV4-1
CASSQWAQSTNEKLFF
TGCGCCAGCAGCCAATGGGCCCAGTCCACTAATGAAAAACTGTTTTTT
>few|.|TRBJ2-1|TRBV13
CASSLGVGGSGTYNEQFF
TGTGCCAGCAGCTTAGGGGTTGGAGGCTCGGGTACCTACAATGAGCAGTTCTTC
>.|TRBD2|TRBJ2-3|TRBV19
CATGLAGADTQYF
TGTGCCACCGGACTAGCGGGGGCAGATACGCAGTATTTT